This T cell receptor beta chain came from a study of T cell changes during pregnancy in multiple sclerosis. The CDR3 runs 15 residues. V lost 6 bases and J lost 2; bases outside the gene matches: 10. Germline lookup yields CDR1 LNHDA and CDR2 SQIVND (reference sequence). Sequenced by immunoSEQ multiplex PCR; TCRdb stores in-frame clones only, minus some. The data contain tens of thousands of clones, 80% to 95% of them seen just once; the ten biggest clones take up 1.5% to 2%. Here the sequenced sample was peripheral blood, taken in the first trimester of pregnancy. This chain uses TRBV19 with TRBJ2-7; TRBD2 aligns across 7 bases. This TCR came from a female donor in good health, enrolled as a control in a pregnancy study. The CDR3 spells CASSPGAGRTYEQYF. In DNA form, the CDR3 reads TGTGCCAGTAGCCCGGGAGCGGGAAGAACCTACGAGCAGTACTTC.